These 2 T cell receptor beta chains were all obtained from the same sample, sequenced in a study of shared clonotypes between healthy human individuals. Clones were read by immunoSEQ multiplex PCR, and TCRdb kept only the in-frame ones, dropping some. Of millions of clones in the sample, 90% to 95% are singletons; the top ten hold 0.13% to 0.15%. Sequencing used naive CD4+ T cells sorted from blood. Specified subset: CD45RA+ positively selected. Receptors originate from a young man in good health.

The DNA for the CDR3 is TGCGCCAGCAGCTTGGGTACTCTAGCGGGCCTAAGTGGGACAGATACGCAGTATTTT. It specifies CASSLGTLAGLSGTDTQYF. J is TRBJ2-3 and V is TRBV5-1; the match to TRBD2 covers 8 bases. This CDR3 spans 19 amino acids. Germline-derived CDR1 and CDR2 are SGHRS and YFSETQ. Germline trimming cut 0 bases from V and 3 bases from J; bases unmatched to any gene: 15.

The chain employs TRBV9 and TRBJ2-1, with 12 bases lining up with TRBD2. V dropped 4 bases and J dropped 1; count of bases not matched to a gene: 9. This CDR3 comprises 18 residues. Germline values: CDR1 SGDLS, CDR2 YYNGEE. CDR3 sequence: CASSIGLAGRKSYNEQFF. The CDR3 nucleotides are TGTGCCAGCAGCATCGGACTAGCGGGGCGTAAATCCTACAATGAGCAGTTCTTC.